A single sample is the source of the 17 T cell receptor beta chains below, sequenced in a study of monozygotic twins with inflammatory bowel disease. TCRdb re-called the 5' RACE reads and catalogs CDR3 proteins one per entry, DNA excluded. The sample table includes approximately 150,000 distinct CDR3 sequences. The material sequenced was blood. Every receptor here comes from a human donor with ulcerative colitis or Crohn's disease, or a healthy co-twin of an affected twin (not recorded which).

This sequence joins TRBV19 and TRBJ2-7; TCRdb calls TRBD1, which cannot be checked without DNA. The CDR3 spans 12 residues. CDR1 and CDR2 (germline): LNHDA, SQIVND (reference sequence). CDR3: CASSGRDYEQYF.

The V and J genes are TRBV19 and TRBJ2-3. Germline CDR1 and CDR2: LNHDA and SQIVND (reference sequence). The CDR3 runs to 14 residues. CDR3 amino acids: CASSIADSTDTQYF.

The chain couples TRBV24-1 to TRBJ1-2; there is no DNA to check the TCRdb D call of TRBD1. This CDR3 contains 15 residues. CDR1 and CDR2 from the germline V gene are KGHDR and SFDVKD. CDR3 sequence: CATSEQLRGRVGYTF.

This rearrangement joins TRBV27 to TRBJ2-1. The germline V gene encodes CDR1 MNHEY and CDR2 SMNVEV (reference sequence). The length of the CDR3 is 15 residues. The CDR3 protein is CASSFGGRFNNEQFF.

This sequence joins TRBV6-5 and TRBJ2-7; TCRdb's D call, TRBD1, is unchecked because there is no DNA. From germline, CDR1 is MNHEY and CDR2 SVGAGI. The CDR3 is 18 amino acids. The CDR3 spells CASRRGQGHQSQTYEQYF.

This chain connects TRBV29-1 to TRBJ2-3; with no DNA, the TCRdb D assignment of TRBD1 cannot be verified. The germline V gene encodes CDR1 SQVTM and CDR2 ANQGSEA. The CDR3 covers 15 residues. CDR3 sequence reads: CSVVRGQGATDTQYF.

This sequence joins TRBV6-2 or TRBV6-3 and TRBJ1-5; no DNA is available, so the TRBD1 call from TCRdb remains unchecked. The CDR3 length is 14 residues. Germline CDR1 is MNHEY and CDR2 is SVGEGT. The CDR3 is CASSYGDRGQPQHF.

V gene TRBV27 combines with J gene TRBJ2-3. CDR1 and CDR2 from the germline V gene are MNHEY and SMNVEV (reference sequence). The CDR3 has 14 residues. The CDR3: CASSLRLRPDTQYF.

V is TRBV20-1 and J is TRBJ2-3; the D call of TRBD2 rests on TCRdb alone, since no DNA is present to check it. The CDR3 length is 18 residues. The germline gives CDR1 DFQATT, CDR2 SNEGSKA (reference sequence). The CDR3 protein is CSARDYTSGISSTDTQYF.

This CDR3 reads CATLPAGSYEQYF. The V call is TRBV19, the J call TRBJ2-7. Per germline, CDR1 LNHDA and CDR2 SQIVND (reference sequence). This CDR3 comprises 13 residues.

CDR3 loop: CASSLARGGYTF. The chain joins TRBV7-3 to TRBJ1-2; checking the TCRdb D call of TRBD1 is not possible without DNA. Germline loops: CDR1 SGHTA, CDR2 FQGTGA. The CDR3 has 12 residues.

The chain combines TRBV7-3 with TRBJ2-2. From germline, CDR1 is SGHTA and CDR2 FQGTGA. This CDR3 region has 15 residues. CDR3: CASSPGRKNTGELFF.

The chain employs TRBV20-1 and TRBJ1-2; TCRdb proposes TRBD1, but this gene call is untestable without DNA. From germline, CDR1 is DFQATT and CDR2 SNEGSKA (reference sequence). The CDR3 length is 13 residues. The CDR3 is CSARTASSYGYTF.

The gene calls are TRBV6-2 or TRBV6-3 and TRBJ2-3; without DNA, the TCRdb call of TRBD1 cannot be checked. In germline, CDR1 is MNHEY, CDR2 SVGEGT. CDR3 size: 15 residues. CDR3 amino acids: CASSPTTGARATQYF.

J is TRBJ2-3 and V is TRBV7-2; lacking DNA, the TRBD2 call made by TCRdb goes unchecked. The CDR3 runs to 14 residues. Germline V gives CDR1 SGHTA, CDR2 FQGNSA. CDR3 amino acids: CASSLRAGIDTQYF.

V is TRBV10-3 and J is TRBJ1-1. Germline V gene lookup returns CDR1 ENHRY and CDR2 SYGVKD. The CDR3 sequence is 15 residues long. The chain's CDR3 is CAIRNEGTLNTEAFF.

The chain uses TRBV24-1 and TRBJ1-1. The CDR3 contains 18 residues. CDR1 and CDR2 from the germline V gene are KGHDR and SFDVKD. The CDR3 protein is CATSECRPLISRNTEAFF.